This TCR beta chain was sequenced for a study of blood T cell repertoires in COVID-19. TCRdb keeps only in-frame clones here, not all; method: immunoSEQ multiplex PCR. Of around 220,000 clones in the sample, approximately 80% are singletons; the top ten hold roughly 7.6%. V was pared by 3 bases and J by 1 base, with 12 bases between. The germline gives CDR1 KGHSH, CDR2 LQKENI. The CDR3 covers 15 residues. The receptor was derived from a woman aged 80 or older with COVID-19, enrolled during active disease. Input material: peripheral blood. The chain carries TRBV18 and TRBJ1-1, with a tentative D call TRBD1 (6 bases). As DNA, the CDR3 is TGTGCCAGCTCACCCGTCACAGGGAGGAACACTGAAGCTTTCTTT. This translates into CASSPVTGRNTEAFF.